This passage covers 31 T cell receptor beta chains from one sample sequenced in a study of blood T cell repertoires in COVID-19. Profiling relied on immunoSEQ multiplex PCR, and the TCRdb table lists in-frame clones only, not all of them. The repertoire includes under 45,000 clones, 65% to 80% of them detected once, and 1.5% to 2% sits in the top ten. The sequenced material came from peripheral blood. The receptors stem from a man in his fifties or sixties with active COVID-19.

This chain uses TRBV6-2 or TRBV6-3 with TRBJ2-3; weak D call: TRBD2 (5 bases). Germline V gene lookup returns CDR1 MNHEY and CDR2 SVGEGT. The V and J ends lost 0 bases and 3 bases respectively, with 7 bases between them. CDR3 length: 14 residues. The DNA for the CDR3 is TGTGCCAGCAGTTACTCGGGAGTAACAGATACGCAGTATTTT. This codes for CASSYSGVTDTQYF.

V usage is TRBV6-2 or TRBV6-3 and J usage is TRBJ1-2; no definite D call. Germline V gene sequence: CDR1 MNHEY, CDR2 SVGEGT. V was cut by 3 bases and J by 6 bases, with 5 bases left in between. CDR3 length: 11 residues. The CDR3 DNA reads as TGTGCCAGCAGTTATGCTAATGGCTACACCTTC. It translates to CASSYANGYTF.

The chain carries TRBV3-1 (or the pseudogene TRBV3-2) and TRBJ1-1, with 7 bases matching TRBD1. The CDR3 covers 15 residues. The V segment lost 5 bases and the J segment 5 bases; nucleotides outside the gene matches: 11. Per the germline V gene, CDR1 is LGHDT and CDR2 is YNNKEL (reference sequence). The CDR3 region has the DNA TGTGCCAGCAGCTCTTGGGACAGAGCGAGTACTGAAGCTTTCTTT. This gives the protein CASSSWDRASTEAFF.

This clone appeared a single time. The gene calls are TRBV7-9 and TRBJ1-3; the match to TRBD1 covers 7 bases. CDR1 is SEHNR, CDR2 FQNEAQ, per germline (reference sequence). The length of the CDR3 is 15 residues. Germline trimming cut 4 bases from V and 2 bases from J; bases unmatched to any gene: 5. The CDR3 sequence: CASSSYQGAGNTIYF. The CDR3 DNA reads TGTGCCAGCAGCTCATACCAGGGGGCTGGAAACACCATATATTTT.

The CDR3 loop is CASSSSAGYGYTF. CDR3 in DNA: TGTGCCAGCAGTTCCTCCGCGGGCTATGGCTACACCTTC. V gene TRBV6-1 combines with J gene TRBJ1-2; no clear D. The CDR3 is made up of 13 amino acids. Trimming took off 5 bases at V and 4 bases at J, with 11 bases between the two ends. CDR1 is MNHNS and CDR2 is SASEGT in the germline V gene.

The chain links TRBV10-3 to TRBJ2-5, with 10 bases matching TRBD2. This CDR3 comprises 13 residues. The V gene end was trimmed by 6 bases and the J gene end by 4 bases; junction bases not matched to a gene: 2. The germline V gene encodes CDR1 ENHRY and CDR2 SYGVKD. The CDR3 protein is CAIRASGGETQYF. The CDR3 DNA sequence: TGTGCCATCAGGGCTAGCGGGGGAGAGACCCAGTACTTC.

The chain links TRBV10-2 to TRBJ1-6; 9 nucleotides agree with TRBD1. The CDR3 has 14 amino acids. V trimming: 5 bases; J trimming: 8 bases; junction bases outside the gene matches: 4. In germline, CDR1 is WSHSY, CDR2 SAAADI. This CDR3 is CASSRDRAYSPLHF. CDR3 sequence (DNA): TGCGCCAGCAGTCGGGACAGGGCTTATTCACCCCTCCACTTT.

The CDR3 bases are TGTGCCAGCAGTGAACTCTCCGGGGTTGATTATGGCTACACCTTC. This gives the protein CASSELSGVDYGYTF. This chain links TRBV25-1 with TRBJ1-2; the D is unclear. V was clipped by 2 bases and J by 5 bases, with 15 bases between them. The V gene's germline CDR1 is MGHDK and CDR2 SYGVNS. This CDR3 contains 15 residues.

This chain links TRBV30 with TRBJ2-3; 12 bases match TRBD2. V shed 4 bases and J 4 bases; nucleotides not matched to a gene: 3. The CDR3 is 14 residues long. Per the germline V gene, CDR1 is GTSNPN and CDR2 is SVGIG (reference sequence). The CDR3 sequence: CAWTSGGAPDTQYF. The CDR3 coding sequence is TGTGCCTGGACTAGCGGGGGGGCCCCAGATACGCAGTATTTT.

This chain joins TRBV5-5 and TRBJ2-1, with D hard to call. CDR1 SGHKS and CDR2 YYEKEE come from the germline V gene (reference sequence). This CDR3 is built from 12 residues. The V gene lost 1 base and the J gene lost 8 bases, with 7 bases spanning the gap. The CDR3 protein is CASSLPVHEQFF. Here the CDR3 DNA reads TGTGCCAGCAGCTTGCCGGTCCATGAGCAGTTCTTC. Looking up the rest from reference TRBV5-5 and TRBJ2-1 gives the full variable domain: DAGVTQSPTHLIKTRGQQVTLRCSPISGHKSVSWYQQVLGQGPQFIFQYYEKEERGRGNFPDRFSARQFPNYSSELNVNALLLGDSALYLCASSLPVHEQFFGPGTRLTVL.

J is TRBJ2-5 and V is TRBV5-4; 8 bases match TRBD2. CDR3 length equals 17 residues. Trimming cost V 4 bases and J 2 bases; bases outside gene matches: 13. CDR1 is SGHNT, CDR2 YYREEE, per germline (reference sequence). The CDR3 region has the DNA TGTGCCAGCAGCCCAAGTGGGAGCGGGGGTTCGCAAGAGACCCAGTACTTC. Translation gives CASSPSGSGGSQETQYF.

The chain couples TRBV18 to TRBJ2-5; 10 nucleotides align to TRBD1. With V trimmed by 2 bases and J by 10 bases, 4 bases remained unmatched. Germline CDR1 is KGHSH and CDR2 is LQKENI. The length of the CDR3 is 13 residues. CDR3 in amino acids: CASSPKDRGIQYF. In DNA form, the CDR3 reads TGTGCCAGCTCACCAAAGGACAGGGGGATCCAGTACTTC.

This clone turned up a few times. This chain uses TRBV7-9 with TRBJ2-1; 8 nucleotides agree with TRBD1. The V segment lost 3 bases and the J segment 7 bases; nucleotides outside the gene matches: 8. Germline assignment: CDR1 SEHNR and CDR2 FQNEAQ (reference sequence). This CDR3 has 15 amino acids. The CDR3 nucleotides read TGTGCCAGCAGCTTCGGACAGGGAGAGGGTAATGAGCAGTTCTTC. As protein: CASSFGQGEGNEQFF.

The CDR3 reads CASRPTVFSEAFF. CDR3 coding DNA: TGTGCCAGCAGACCGACAGTATTTTCTGAAGCTTTCTTT. The chain is built from TRBV7-2 and TRBJ1-1; D is possibly TRBD1 (5 bases). V dropped 6 bases and J dropped 6 bases, with 14 bases sitting between them. This CDR3 spans 13 amino acids. The germline CDR1 and CDR2 sequences are SGHTA and FQGNSA.

This sequence joins TRBV7-3 and TRBJ1-1; 9 bases line up with TRBD1. CDR1 is SGHTA, CDR2 FQGTGA, per germline. V was pared by 3 bases and J by 5 bases, with 4 bases of the junction left unmatched. CDR3 length: 14 residues. CDR3 region: CASSLGQGPTEAFF. The CDR3 coding sequence is TGTGCCAGCAGCTTGGGACAGGGTCCAACTGAAGCTTTCTTT.

The chain has TRBV4-3 and TRBJ1-2, with 7 bases lining up with TRBD1. CDR3 length equals 17 residues. With 0 bases clipped from V and 8 bases from J, the junction kept 15 bases outside the gene matches. CDR1 and CDR2 (germline): LGHNA, YSLEER. The CDR3 protein is CASSQDRGGSRLGGYTF. CDR3 nucleotide sequence: TGCGCCAGCAGCCAAGATAGAGGGGGCAGCAGACTCGGGGGCTACACCTTC.

V is TRBV24-1 and J is TRBJ2-5, with D tentatively TRBD2 (5 bases). The V end was cut by 2 bases, the J end by 5 bases, with 14 bases between. The CDR3 sequence is 15 residues long. Germline loops: CDR1 KGHDR, CDR2 SFDVKD. CDR3: CATSDSWSGMETQYF. In DNA, the CDR3 is TGTGCCACCAGTGATTCGTGGAGCGGCATGGAGACCCAGTACTTC.

This clone has just a few counts. This chain connects TRBV28 to TRBJ2-7; D gene unclear. The CDR3 covers 14 residues. Germline CDR1 is MDHEN and CDR2 is SYDVKM. The ends were cut back, 1 base at V and 2 bases at J, with 9 bases in the middle. The CDR3 here is CASSLSPGPYEQYF. The DNA for the CDR3 is TGTGCCAGCAGTTTATCGCCAGGCCCCTACGAGCAGTACTTC. Supplemented by reference TRBV28 and TRBJ2-7, the full variable domain reads DVKVTQSSRYLVKRTGEKVFLECVQDMDHENMFWYRQDPGLGLRLIYFSYDVKMKEKGDIPEGYSVSREKKERFSLILESASTNQTSMYLCASSLSPGPYEQYFGPGTRLTVT.

The chain uses TRBV12-3 or TRBV12-4 and TRBJ1-2, with D tentatively TRBD1 (6 bases). Trimming removed 5 bases at V and 2 bases at J, with 6 bases between. This CDR3 is 12 amino acids long. Here the CDR3 DNA reads TGTGCCAGCAGTACAGGGAACTATGGCTACACCTTC. Translated: CASSTGNYGYTF.

The chain joins TRBV9 to TRBJ2-1, with 7 bases identical to TRBD1. Germline V gene data show CDR1 as SGDLS and CDR2 as YYNGEE. The CDR3 contains 16 residues. With 0 bases clipped from V and 3 bases from J, the junction kept 6 bases outside the gene matches. The CDR3 nucleotides are TGTGCCAGCAGCGTAGGGACAGGTAGGGGCTACAATGAGCAGTTCTTC. Translated, it gives CASSVGTGRGYNEQFF.

The V gene is TRBV5-6, the J gene TRBJ2-5, with a weak D call TRBD2 (5 bases). Germline loops: CDR1 SGHDT, CDR2 YYEEEE. The ends were cut back, 4 bases at V and 5 bases at J, with 18 bases in the middle. The CDR3 length is 15 residues. CDR3 in amino acids: CASSPGNTRTETQYF. The CDR3 DNA reads TGTGCCAGCAGCCCGGGTAACACTAGAACGGAGACCCAGTACTTC.

The chain carries TRBV11-1 and TRBJ2-3; TRBD2 matches at 10 bases. Trimming removed 8 bases from V and 6 bases from J; junction bases left unmatched: 8. The CDR3 is 14 amino acids. Germline lookup yields CDR1 SGHAT and CDR2 FQDESV (reference sequence). This chain's CDR3 is CASAAGGPGDTQYF. The CDR3, as DNA: TGTGCCAGCGCAGCGGGAGGGCCGGGGGATACGCAGTATTTT.

This rearrangement joins TRBV18 to TRBJ1-5; TRBD1 aligns across 8 bases. The CDR3 has 15 amino acids. The germline gives CDR1 KGHSH, CDR2 LQKENI. V shed 3 bases and J 3 bases; nucleotides not matched to a gene: 4. The CDR3 protein is CASSPLQGVNQPQHF. CDR3 DNA: TGTGCCAGCTCACCCTTACAGGGGGTCAATCAGCCCCAGCATTTT.

The V call is TRBV3-1 (or the pseudogene TRBV3-2), the J call TRBJ1-6, with a tentative D call TRBD1 (6 bases). CDR3 length: 14 amino acids. Trimming removed 2 bases at V and 11 bases at J, with 13 bases between. Germline V gene data show CDR1 as LGHDT and CDR2 as YNNKEL (reference sequence). The CDR3, as DNA: TGTGCCAGCAGCCAAATACTCGGGGACACACCCCTCCACTTT. As protein: CASSQILGDTPLHF.

Only a few counts were recorded for this clone. The rearrangement uses TRBV14 and TRBJ2-6; D perhaps matches TRBD1 (6 bases). There are 19 residues in the CDR3. Deletions cut 0 bases from V and 1 base from J, with 16 bases between. CDR1 and CDR2 from the germline V gene are SGHDN and FVKESK. In DNA, the CDR3 is TGTGCCAGCAGCCAAGAGGTTTGGGACATCATTTCTGGGGCCAACGTCCTGACTTTC. It is translated as CASSQEVWDIISGANVLTF.

The chain joins TRBV28 to TRBJ1-3; no clear D. The CDR3 runs to 14 residues. CDR1 and CDR2 (germline): MDHEN, SYDVKM. The germline V and J ends were trimmed by 5 bases and 0 bases, with 8 bases remaining between them. In nucleotides, the CDR3 is TGTGCCAGCAGTGCGGGGAGCTCTGGAAACACCATATATTTT. The encoded protein is CASSAGSSGNTIYF.

The chain uses TRBV5-6 and TRBJ2-2; D is uncertain. The germline V gene encodes CDR1 SGHDT and CDR2 YYEEEE. V was trimmed by 4 bases and J by 4 bases, leaving 17 bases between them. The CDR3 is 16 amino acids. CDR3 coding DNA: TGTGCCAGCAGCCCTCCCCTCAGGCTGAGCACCGGGGAGCTGTTTTTT. Its protein product is CASSPPLRLSTGELFF. Full variable domain (rest looked up from reference TRBV5-6 and TRBJ2-2): DAGVTQSPTHLIKTRGQQVTLRCSPKSGHDTVSWYQQALGQGPQFIFQYYEEEERQRGNFPDRFSGHQFPNYSSELNVNALLLGDSALYLCASSPPLRLSTGELFFGEGSRLTVL.

The chain employs TRBV28 and TRBJ1-2; D possibly corresponds to TRBD1 (5 bases). The germline V gene has CDR1 MDHEN and CDR2 SYDVKM. This CDR3 has 16 amino acids. The germline V and J ends were trimmed by 3 bases and 8 bases, with 22 bases remaining between them. The CDR3 loop is CASSFYLRGSPGGYTF. Here the CDR3 DNA reads TGTGCCAGCAGTTTTTATCTTAGGGGATCCCCGGGCGGCTACACCTTC.

This rearrangement joins TRBV6-5 to TRBJ1-1; D is possibly TRBD1 (5 bases). Germline CDR1 is MNHEY and CDR2 is SVGAGI. V was trimmed by 1 base and J by 3 bases, leaving 15 bases between them. This CDR3 has 16 residues. CDR3: CASSYWSAGGDTEAFF. The CDR3 bases are TGTGCCAGCAGTTACTGGTCCGCAGGAGGGGACACTGAAGCTTTCTTT.

The chain is built from TRBV5-6 and TRBJ2-3, with D possibly matching TRBD1 (6 bases). Trimming took off 4 bases at V and 3 bases at J, with 15 bases between the two ends. Per germline, CDR1 SGHDT and CDR2 YYEEEE. The CDR3 extends over 15 amino acids. This CDR3 reads CASSRAPTGTDTQYF. The DNA for the CDR3 is TGTGCCAGCAGCAGGGCTCCTACAGGGACAGATACGCAGTATTTT.

The chain carries TRBV11-2 and TRBJ1-3; D is unclear. Per germline, CDR1 SGHAT and CDR2 FQNNGV. Trimming took off 6 bases at V and 0 bases at J, with 18 bases between the two ends. This CDR3 is built from 17 residues. The CDR3 loop reads CASSHGAALFSGNTIYF. CDR3 DNA sequence: TGTGCCAGCAGTCATGGAGCGGCCTTATTCTCTGGAAACACCATATATTTT.